Listed below are T cell receptor beta chains from one sample, sequenced in a study of T cell responses to AZD1222 COVID-19 vaccine. Assay used: immunoSEQ multiplex PCR; TCRdb lists only in-frame clones, some missing. The data show some 200,000 clones, approximately 94% seen once. Sequences were derived from peripheral blood, sampled on day 0 of MenACWY control vaccination. Receptors originate from an adult in good health. The CDR3 runs from the conserved cysteine through the conserved F or W. The D gene is left open where the match is weak.

v_gene,d_gene,j_gene,CDR3nt,CDR3aa
TRBV6-6,NA,TRBJ1-2,TGTGCCAGCAGGTCAGGGGCTAACTATGGCTACACCTTC,CASRSGANYGYTF
TRBV9,NA,TRBJ1-6,TGTGCCAGCAGCGCGGGGGTTATGGGGTCACCCCTCCACTTT,CASSAGVMGSPLHF
TRBV7-3,NA,TRBJ1-1,TGTGCCAGCAGCAGGGAAAGGATGACTGAAGCTTTCTTT,CASSRERMTEAFF
TRBV3-1/TRBV3-2,NA,TRBJ2-3,TGTGCCAGCAGCCAAGATCGGATAGCTGGCACAGATACGCAGTATTTT,CASSQDRIAGTDTQYF
TRBV30,NA,TRBJ2-7,TGTGCCTGGACCCCGGGTGGCTACGAGCAGTACTTC,CAWTPGGYEQYF
TRBV5-1,NA,TRBJ2-3,TGCGCCAGCAGCTTGTGGGCGGATAGCACAGATACGCAGTATTTT,CASSLWADSTDTQYF
TRBV19,NA,TRBJ2-6,TGTGCCAGTAGTGACTTTCCCCTCTCTGGGGCCAACGTCCTGACTTTC,CASSDFPLSGANVLTF
TRBV19,TRBD1,TRBJ1-2,TGTGCCAGTAGTAACGGACAGGGGGGATACTATGGCTACACCTTC,CASSNGQGGYYGYTF
TRBV5-4,TRBD2,TRBJ2-7,TGTGCCAGCAGCTTAGCGGGGGCGTCCTACGAGCAGTACTTC,CASSLAGASYEQYF
TRBV19,NA,TRBJ1-5,TGTGCCAGTAGTTCGGACAGAAGCTATAGCAATCAGCCCCAGCATTTT,CASSSDRSYSNQPQHF
TRBV3-1/TRBV3-2,TRBD1,TRBJ1-2,TGTGCCAGCAGCCAGGGACAGGGCCACTATGGCTACACCTTC,CASSQGQGHYGYTF
TRBV7-2,NA,TRBJ1-5,TGTGCCAGCAGCTTACACCGCGGTAGAAGCAATCAGCCCCAGCATTTT,CASSLHRGRSNQPQHF
TRBV19,TRBD1,TRBJ1-5,TGTGCCAGTAGTATCTCGGGACAGGGAAGCAATCAGCCCCAGCATTTT,CASSISGQGSNQPQHF
TRBV5-1,NA,TRBJ1-1,TGCGCCAGCAGCTTGTCGGAAACTGAAGCTTTCTTT,CASSLSETEAFF
TRBV6-4,TRBD1,TRBJ2-1,TGTGCCAGAAGGACAGGTGAAAATGAGCAGTTCTTC,CARRTGENEQFF